A selection of T cell receptor beta chains follows, all from one sample in a study of blood T cell repertoires in COVID-19. This table comes from immunoSEQ multiplex PCR, and its TCRdb copy is limited to in-frame clones, with some not included. The table includes around 200,000 clones, roughly 87% detected once. Sequenced sample: peripheral blood. The receptors here all came from a middle-aged woman with acute or convalescent COVID-19. CDR3s include the opening cysteine and the closing phenylalanine or tryptophan. A D gene is named only where the DNA matches it firmly. Clone size is shown for a subset of rows, as once, few, many or a class of expanded clone.

.	.	TRBV11-2	TRBJ2-5	TGTGCCAGCAGCTTAGTCGGCGGGGACTGGGGGAGAGGGGAGACCCAGTACTTC	CASSLVGGDWGRGETQYF
.	.	TRBV5-1	TRBJ1-3	TGCGCCAGCAGCTTAACAGGGTATGGAAACACCATATATTTT	CASSLTGYGNTIYF
.	.	TRBV5-1	TRBJ1-2	TGCGCCAGCAGCTTTGACAGTTTCTATGGCTACACCTTC	CASSFDSFYGYTF
TRBD1	.	TRBV7-8	TRBJ2-5	TGTGCCAGCAGCAATCGGGACAGTGGGCCCGGGACCCAGTACTTC	CASSNRDSGPGTQYF
.	.	TRBV3-1/TRBV3-2	TRBJ2-7	TGTGCCAGCAGCCAATTGTGGGAGAACCACGAGCAGTACTTC	CASSQLWENHEQYF
.	.	TRBV25-1	TRBJ1-1	TGTGCCAGCAGTAAACTGAGGTGGGCTTTCTTT	CASSKLRWAFF
TRBD1	few	TRBV2	TRBJ1-2	TGTGCCAGCAGTGTAACAGGGGTGGGCTATGGCTACACCTTC	CASSVTGVGYGYTF
TRBD2	.	TRBV18	TRBJ2-3	TGTGCCAGCTCACCAGCCTCATCTAGCGGAGATACGCAGTATTTT	CASSPASSSGDTQYF
.	.	TRBV6-4	TRBJ1-6	TGTGCCAGCAGGACAGTTATTTATAATTCACCCCTCCACTTT	CASRTVIYNSPLHF
.	.	TRBV7-6	TRBJ2-5	TGTGCCAGCAGCTTAGCACGCAGGACCCAGTACTTC	CASSLARRTQYF
TRBD2	.	TRBV9	TRBJ2-1	TGTGCCAGCAGCGTCGGGGGGTACACTGAGCAGTTCTTC	CASSVGGYTEQFF
TRBD1	.	TRBV28	TRBJ2-7	TGTGCCAGCAGCCTGGACAGGGAACGGGGCGAGCAGTACTTC	CASSLDRERGEQYF
TRBD2	.	TRBV7-9	TRBJ2-5	TGTGCCAGCAGCTTCGCGGGGGAAGAGACCCAGTACTTC	CASSFAGEETQYF
TRBD1	.	TRBV9	TRBJ2-7	TGTGCCAGCAGCAAAACCCAGGGGGCGGAGGAGCAGTACTTC	CASSKTQGAEEQYF